The rows below give T cell receptor beta chains drawn from one sample of a study of response to subunit inactivated influenza vaccine. TCRdb reprocessed the RT-PCR reads with MiXCR, giving one entry per CDR3 protein. The sample gives approximately 500,000 distinct CDR3 sequences, 10% to 15% of which show up once; around 13% is in the top ten. The source was PBMCs from blood, collected 45 days after vaccination. These receptors were collected from a man aged 45-65 years who received an inactivated influenza vaccine. The CDR3 runs from the conserved cysteine through the conserved F or W. The D gene is left open where the match is weak. A clone size is listed for some rows: how often the clone was seen (once, few, many), or a class if it is expanded.

.	TRBJ2-5	TRBV10-2	few	CASNPRGSETQYF	TGCGCCAGCAATCCAAGGGGTTCAGAGACCCAGTACTTC
TRBD2	TRBJ2-1	TRBV6-2/TRBV6-3	few	CASSYSFWSGGRNNEQFF	TGTGCCAGCAGTTACTCGTTTTGGAGCGGGGGGAGGAACAATGAGCAGTTCTTC
.	TRBJ2-5	TRBV7-9	.	CASSLQVSGQKTQYF	TGTGCCAGCAGCTTGCAGGTTTCGGGACAAAAGACCCAGTACTTC
TRBD2	TRBJ2-2	TRBV4-3	.	CASSQDTRLAGTGELFF	TGCGCCAGCAGCCAAGATACCCGACTAGCGGGTACCGGGGAGCTGTTTTTT
.	TRBJ2-3	TRBV2	.	CASSARISTDTQYF	TGTGCCAGCAGTGCGAGGATCAGCACAGATACGCAGTATTTT
.	TRBJ2-7	TRBV6-2/TRBV6-3	.	CASSENYEQYF	TGTGCCAGCAGTGAAAACTACGAGCAGTACTTC
TRBD1	TRBJ1-1	TRBV27	few	CASSPQGDHTEAFF	TGTGCCAGCAGTCCCCAGGGGGACCACACTGAAGCTTTCTTT
.	TRBJ2-7	TRBV7-8	few	CASSLMGAFLSYEQYF	TGTGCCAGCAGCTTAATGGGGGCCTTTCTCTCCTACGAGCAGTACTTC
.	TRBJ1-1	TRBV12-3/TRBV12-4	.	CASTFSGGGTEAFF	TGTGCCAGCACCTTTTCCGGGGGCGGCACTGAAGCTTTCTTT
TRBD1	TRBJ2-7	TRBV27	.	CASSLWGQGDSYEQYF	TGTGCCAGCAGTTTATGGGGACAGGGCGATTCCTACGAGCAGTACTTC
TRBD2	TRBJ2-2	TRBV6-2/TRBV6-3	.	CASIPGVAQRGNTGELFF	TGTGCCAGCATTCCCGGCGTAGCTCAGCGGGGGAACACCGGGGAGCTGTTTTTT
.	TRBJ2-1	TRBV6-5	few	CASSYPGSRGWEQFF	TGTGCCAGCAGTTACCCCGGGAGTAGAGGATGGGAGCAGTTCTTC
TRBD2	TRBJ2-1	TRBV7-9	few	CASSWVGGAREQFF	TGTGCCAGCAGCTGGGTCGGGGGGGCCCGGGAGCAGTTCTTC
.	TRBJ2-3	TRBV29-1	.	CSVEDRGPSAYF	TGCAGCGTTGAAGATAGGGGACCCAGCGCGTATTTT
.	TRBJ2-7	TRBV6-5	few	CASSYSRHNYEQYF	TGTGCCAGCAGTTACTCGAGGCATAACTACGAGCAGTACTTC
TRBD1	TRBJ2-7	TRBV12-3/TRBV12-4	.	CASRYSRDRTYEQYF	TGTGCCAGCAGGTACTCACGGGACAGAACCTACGAGCAGTACTTC
.	TRBJ2-1	TRBV11-3	once	CASSSRGSANEQFF	TGTGCCAGCAGCTCCCGGGGGTCGGCCAATGAGCAGTTCTTC
.	TRBJ2-3	TRBV5-1	few	CASSPAVASTDTQYF	TGCGCCAGCAGCCCGGCTGTGGCTAGCACAGATACGCAGTATTTT
TRBD1	TRBJ2-4	TRBV6-1	.	CASTATGNIQYF	TGTGCCAGCACCGCGACAGGGAACATTCAGTACTTC
.	TRBJ1-1	TRBV5-4	.	CASSPNPGQDTEAFF	TGTGCCAGCAGCCCGAACCCTGGTCAGGACACTGAAGCTTTCTTT